This note documents a single TCR beta chain sequence. No antigen is known for it. Base qualities were left out, and no much larger clone turns up one base away. Other DNA sequences in the sample encode the same CDR3. The entry originates in a study of long-term antiretroviral therapy in people with HIV (dated by TCRdb to 2022 to 2024). General notes on the study: Collection of the earliest samples took place about a decade ahead of the 2015 WHO recommendation for immediate ART, at a time when ART was typically delayed until CD4 counts fell. A retrospective serial study tested whether ART initiation and durable HIV suppression were associated with changes in peripheral blood TRB repertoire composition and diversity. A total of roughly 180 cryopreserved PBMC samples were contributed to the cohort by 30 adults with confirmed HIV infection, with samples collected serially over a mean of about 6 years (range 1-12). About 40% of the 30 participants with HIV were female. No cross-contamination during QIAcube processing was seen in test extractions of a monoclonal T-cell line run alongside around 31 polyclonal samples. The paper as a whole reports these results and caveats: Compared with controls, HIV repertoires had narrower CDR3 length ranges, and the network structure pointed to an antigen-experienced repertoire that shifted only slightly toward naive after ART. Since PBMC availability was limited, sequencing covered only the TCR beta chain, with no alpha chain pairing. A significant increase in TRB diversity was found to be associated with ART initiation, although TRB diversity was observed to remain significantly below that of transplant donor controls even after long-term ART. Inferences about post-ART repertoire changes were limited because no data were available on ART adherence, viral resistance or therapy changes. Because pre-ART samples had limited cell numbers, unsorted PBMC were profiled rather than sorted CD4+ and CD8+ T cells. At every time point, the repertoire was dominated by expanded TRB clones first identified before ART initiation, although this dominance fluctuated and, in many PLHIV, declined after ART. Samples dated from the mid-2000s to the late 2010s, and the ART regimens used may be less effective than current ones.

Participants were included only if at least one PBMC sample before ART initiation and at least two post-ART samples were available. All participants with HIV were treated in the United States of America. Before DNA extraction, cryopreserved samples of roughly 0.9-11 million PBMC were thawed and washed. At the time of the earliest PBMC sample, participants with HIV were aged between roughly 20 and 54 years. PBMC samples were contributed by each participant from 1-4 timepoints before ART initiation and 2-8 timepoints after ART initiation, with a median of 7 samples. Serial HIV viral load, CD4+ T-cell count, ART history and demographic data were obtained for every participant. Genomic DNA was extracted from unsorted PBMC with a Qiagen kit on a QIAcube, with processing performed in batches of 12 samples. The immunoSEQ hsTCRB v3.0 assay was used at survey level resolution for TRB variable region sequencing. A depth of about 40,000-50,000 T-cell genomes per sample was targeted for TRB sequencing. Pooled TRB libraries were sequenced on an Illumina MiSeq with a v3 150-cycle kit. In the paper's pipeline: Repertoire analysis was run in R within a reproducible Nextflow workflow that covered QC, data transformation and analysis. LymphoSeq2, an R package for AIRR-Seq data exploration, was used to implement custom analyses. Several samples that yielded fewer than 5000 total TRB sequences were excluded, so that around 190 HIV repertoires were analyzed. Among the 170 to 200 retained HIV repertoires, approximately 59 were collected before ART initiation and roughly 130 after ART initiation. Repertoires were downsampled to 5000 TRB nucleotide sequences, and summary statistics were averaged over 100 downsampling iterations. TRB sequences were retained for analysis only if CDR3 regions of at least seven amino acids were present. Two measures captured diversity: a Shannon entropy-derived clonality score and the Gini coefficient. Repertoire networks linked the top 5000 CDR3 amino acid sequences whenever two sequences differed by an edit distance of one. For TRB CDR3 amino acid sequences, antigen specificity groups and MHC restriction were predicted with GLIPH2. To flag known associations with CMV, EBV, HIV or tissue antigens, CDR3 amino acid sequences were compared against VDJdb and McPAS-TCR. Pre-ART, post-ART and control groups were compared with Wilcoxon signed-rank tests and Holm-Bonferroni correction. The table comes from immuneACCESS by way of TCRdb, which keeps in-frame sequences with V and J called. Part of the clones is missing from these tables; in studies checked, under half for an unresolved V gene and the rest for unknown reasons. D and trimming come from the DNA, and the V and J calls and clone size come from that table. Recorded for this sample are under 45,000 clones; around 94% of them occurred a single time. Of the sample, 3% to 4% falls within the top ten clones.

From cysteine to phenylalanine, the CDR3 is 11 amino acids long. The read is trimmed to its CDR3 DNA, 33 bases read in frame from base 1. CDR1 and CDR2, per the germline V gene, are MNHEY and SVGAGI. At the junction V is shortened by 2 bases and J by 8 bases, with 6 bases in between. Here the sequenced sample was unsorted PBMCs, taken around 5.4 years after starting antiretroviral therapy. Recombination joined TRBV6-5 with TRBJ1-1; the D gene is possibly TRBD1, with 5 bases matching. The receptor was isolated from a woman aged 45 to 65 with HIV. The sequence in DNA is TGTGCCAGCAGTTACGGGACCGAAGCTTTCTTT. The translation is CASSYGTEAFF.